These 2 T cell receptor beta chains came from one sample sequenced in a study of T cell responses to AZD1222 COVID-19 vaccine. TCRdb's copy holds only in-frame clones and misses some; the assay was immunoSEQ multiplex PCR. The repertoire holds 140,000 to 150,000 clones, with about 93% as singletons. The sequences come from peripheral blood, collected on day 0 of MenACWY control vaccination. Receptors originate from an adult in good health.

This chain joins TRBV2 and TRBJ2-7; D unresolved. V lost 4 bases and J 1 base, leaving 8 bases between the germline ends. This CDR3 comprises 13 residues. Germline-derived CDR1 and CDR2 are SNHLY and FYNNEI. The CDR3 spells CASSVDISYEQYF. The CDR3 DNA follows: TGTGCCAGCAGTGTCGACATATCCTACGAGCAGTACTTC. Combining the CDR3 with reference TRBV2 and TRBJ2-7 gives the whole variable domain EPEVTQTPSHQVTQMGQEVILRCVPISNHLYFYWYRQILGQKVEFLVSFYNNEISEKSEIFDDQFSVERPDGSNFTLKIRSTKLEDSAMYFCASSVDISYEQYFGPGTRLTVT.

The CDR3 DNA reads TGTGCCAGCAGTTTATATTTGAGACAGAAGAACACCGGGGAGCTGTTTTTT. Translating it yields CASSLYLRQKNTGELFF. The chain recombines TRBV27 with TRBJ2-2; a possible D gene is TRBD1 (5 bases). Germline CDR1 reads MNHEY; CDR2 reads SMNVEV (reference sequence). Trimming removed 1 base from V and 1 base from J, with 13 bases in between. The CDR3 spans 17 residues.